The source of this T cell receptor beta chain is a study of blood T cells in healthy people across ages (dated by TCRdb to the mid-2010s). About the study as a whole: In model experiments, template switching captured about one uniquely barcoded TCR beta cDNA molecule for every two T cells. The study measured age-related changes in TCR beta repertoire diversity using deep sequencing normalized with unique cDNA molecular identifiers. The donors were divided into four age groups: young (average roughly 17 years), middle-aged (under 40), aged (about 60) and long-lived (82). To avoid experimental bias, donors of different ages were spread randomly across the sequencing lanes. For two donors (one aged 18 to 29 and one aged 80 or older), the study analyzed two additional independent replicas of 1 million unique cDNA reads from the same blood draw.

Receptors were amplified or captured by 5' RACE. The sequencer was an Illumina HiSeq 2500. A second PCR of about 6 to 11 cycles was run with a J-beta primer mix and a sample-barcoded 5' primer. Each TCR beta cDNA molecule received a unique molecular identifier from a template-switch 5' adaptor carrying 12 random nucleotides. Each sample yielded at least 2.5 million CDR3-containing paired-end reads. All of the RNA was converted into first-strand cDNA using the Mint cDNA synthesis kit, with a TRBC-specific oligonucleotide serving as the primer. Following uracil-DNA glycosylase treatment, a first 18-cycle PCR with universal primers M1SS and BC2_uni_R was performed on all cDNA. Turning to the authors' computational methods: For normalization, 1 million high-quality reads, each with a distinct molecular identifier, were randomly selected from each sample. Instead of being binned into consensus sequences, reads that shared molecular identifiers were thrown out. MiTCR, with a Q25 quality threshold and the strictest error-elimination algorithm, was used for CDR3 identification, clonotype clustering and error correction. Lower-bound total TCR beta diversity was estimated with a nonparametric unseen species model using Euler transformation. The raw public reads went through TCRdb reprocessing: fastp at Q25, MiXCR clone calling, in-frame beta chains kept. Entries that share a CDR3 protein sequence are merged under the most common genes and DNA. TCRdb, not the original authors, processed these V and J calls. The sample has over 1,200,000 distinct CDR3 sequences on record, almost 60% of them singletons. The ten largest clones take up 6.5% to 8% of the sample.

Including the terminal cysteine and phenylalanine, the CDR3 comprises 12 residues. Of the read, only the CDR3 DNA is kept; its 36 bases are in frame from base 1. V is cut by 5 bases and J by 7 bases, and the space between the germline ends is 9 bases. From a lookup of the germline V gene (reference sequence), CDR1 and CDR2 are LNHNV and YYDKDF. Results and caveats for the whole study, not just this receptor: Compared with the aged group, more naive CD4+ T cells, fewer expanded clones and increased TCR diversity were shown by the long-lived group, suggesting age selection. Total diversity estimates from one million sequenced T cells were considered lower bounds and underestimates. Conclusive comparison of naive and antigen-experienced compartments was prevented by the profiling of bulk unsorted PBMCs. Observed TCR beta diversity correlated strongly with the percentage of naive T cells measured by flow cytometry. Donor CMV infection status was unknown, potentially confounding age-related changes in expanded clonotypes. Observed TCR beta diversity per million T cells fell roughly linearly with age, and a significant reduction was already apparent by age around 36.

The 40 or so donors, aged about 6 to 90 years, were systemically healthy Caucasian individuals from Russia. Approximately 9 milliliters of peripheral blood were collected from each donor into EDTA-treated Vacutainer tubes. Ficoll-Paque density-gradient centrifugation was used to isolate PBMCs, with at least 6.5 million per sample. Trizol reagent was used to extract total RNA from the PBMCs, yielding at least 5.5 micrograms per sample. The percentages of naive CD45RAhigh/CD27high T cells were determined by flow cytometry on a PBMC aliquot from every donor. Note on this clonotype: Its recognized antigen is unknown. Per-base qualities were not stored, and no clone one base away is much larger.

The clonotype was recovered from a man between 18 and 29 years old in good health. The sequence is built from TRBV15 and TRBJ2-1; confidence is insufficient to name the D gene. The sequenced sample was blood. The sequenced DNA is TGTGCCACCAGCGAGGAGTCAAATGAGCAGTTCTTC. Its product reads: CATSEESNEQFF. The CDR3, completed at both ends by the reference TRBV15 and TRBJ2-1 genes, gives the full variable domain DAMVIQNPRYQVTQFGKPVTLSCSQTLNHNVMYWYQQKSSQAPKLLFHYYDKDFNNEADTPDNFQSRRPNTSFCFLDIRSPGLGDTAMYLCATSEESNEQFFGPGTRLTVL.